Below are 9 T cell receptor beta chains sequenced from a single sample in a study of cytomegalovirus exposure and HLA in healthy donors. The PCR contained 60 Vbeta and 13 Jbeta primers. Here immunoSEQ multiplex PCR was the method, and the copy in TCRdb shows in-frame clones only, minus some. This table holds more than 70,000 clones, 76% found once. Sequencing used PBMCs. These receptors originate from a man aged 35 to 55 in good health and CMV-seronegative.

The chain has TRBV7-9 and TRBJ1-6; D unclear. The CDR3 runs to 13 residues. Trimming shortened V by 1 base and J by 10 bases, and 8 bases separated the two germline ends. From germline, CDR1 is SEHNR and CDR2 FQNEAQ (reference sequence). The CDR3 nucleotides are TGTGCCAGCAGCTTAGTAGCGGAATCACCCCTCCACTTT. This gives the protein CASSLVAESPLHF.

The chain recombines TRBV30 with TRBJ2-3; D possibly corresponds to TRBD2 (5 bases). The CDR3 extends over 13 amino acids. Trimming removed 3 bases from V and 3 bases from J, with 10 bases in between. The germline V gene encodes CDR1 GTSNPN and CDR2 SVGIG (reference sequence). DNA for the CDR3: TGTGCCTGGAGACTAGTTTTTACAGATACGCAGTATTTT. This encodes CAWRLVFTDTQYF.

This clone has just a few counts. The gene calls are TRBV7-2 and TRBJ1-5; the match to TRBD1 covers 7 bases. The CDR3 sequence is 15 residues long. Trimming cost V 5 bases and J 3 bases; bases outside gene matches: 7. In germline, CDR1 is SGHTA, CDR2 FQGNSA. CDR3 sequence: CASSTYRGNNQPQHF. CDR3 nucleotides: TGTGCCAGCAGCACGTACAGGGGAAACAATCAGCCCCAGCATTTT. Using reference TRBV7-2 and TRBJ1-5 for the parts outside the CDR3, the full variable domain is GAGVSQSPSNKVTEKGKDVELRCDPISGHTALYWYRQSLGQGLEFLIYFQGNSAPDKSGLPSDRFSAERTGGSVSTLTIQRTQQEDSAVYLCASSTYRGNNQPQHFGDGTRLSIL.

The gene calls are TRBV6-1 and TRBJ1-6; 8 nucleotides align to TRBD1. V lost 5 bases to trimming and J lost 5 bases; unmatched junction nucleotides: 2. This CDR3 has 14 residues. Germline values: CDR1 MNHNS, CDR2 SASEGT. The CDR3 DNA reads as TGTGCCAGCAGTCCGACAGGGGATAATTCACCCCTCCACTTT. Amino acid sequence: CASSPTGDNSPLHF.

The chain recombines TRBV7-9 with TRBJ2-5, with 9 bases matching TRBD1. Germline CDR1 is SEHNR and CDR2 is FQNEAQ (reference sequence). The CDR3 has 17 residues. Trimming took 3 bases from V and 5 from J; bases not matched to a gene: 13. DNA for the CDR3: TGTGCCAGCAGCTTCCCCCGGGGACAGGGTTATTGGGAGACCCAGTACTTC. Its protein product is CASSFPRGQGYWETQYF.

This clone was counted only a few times. The V gene is TRBV27, the J gene TRBJ2-3; D ambiguous. This CDR3 is 14 amino acids long. V lost 6 bases and J 5 bases, leaving 15 bases between the germline ends. The germline gives CDR1 MNHEY, CDR2 SMNVEV (reference sequence). The CDR3 here is CASRGRSGIDTQYF. As DNA, the CDR3 is TGTGCCAGCAGAGGCCGGTCGGGTATAGATACGCAGTATTTT.

For this clone: At the DNA level, this CDR3 is encoded by other sequences in the same sample as well. V gene TRBV11-2 combines with J gene TRBJ1-2; D is possibly TRBD1 (6 bases). This CDR3 has 13 residues. Germline values: CDR1 SGHAT, CDR2 FQNNGV. V gave up 4 bases and J gave up 5 bases, with 11 bases separating them. CDR3 loop: CASSSTGYYGYTF. The DNA of the CDR3 is TGTGCCAGCAGCTCCACAGGGTATTATGGCTACACCTTC.

This chain links TRBV2 with TRBJ1-1; TRBD1 is a possible D gene (5 bases). Germline V gene data show CDR1 as SNHLY and CDR2 as FYNNEI. V dropped 8 bases and J dropped 1 base, with 14 bases sitting between them. There are 14 residues in the CDR3. Written as DNA, the CDR3 is TGTGCCAGCCTCGGTGGGGCGGCGAACACTGAAGCTTTCTTT. Translating gives CASLGGAANTEAFF.

The chain joins TRBV2 to TRBJ1-1, with a tentative D call TRBD1 (5 bases). Trimming stripped 9 bases from V and 0 bases from J, with 17 bases between. The CDR3 covers 15 residues. CDR1 and CDR2 from the germline V gene are SNHLY and FYNNEI. CDR3 residues: CASLLQEIMNTEAFF. CDR3 DNA: TGTGCCAGTCTTCTACAGGAGATCATGAACACTGAAGCTTTCTTT.